A single sample gave rise to the 20 T cell receptor beta chains below, sequenced in a study of cytomegalovirus exposure and HLA in healthy donors. PCR used 60 Vbeta primers and 13 Jbeta primers. Clones were sequenced by immunoSEQ multiplex PCR, and TCRdb holds only the in-frame ones, with some missing. Its table lists 34,000 or so clones. The specimen was PBMCs. These receptors all stem from a woman between 35 and 50 years old in good health and CMV-seropositive.

The chain is built from TRBV7-3 and TRBJ2-3; D gene uncertain. The V gene lost 4 bases and the J gene lost 3 bases, with 11 bases spanning the gap. The CDR3 is 14 amino acids. The germline CDR1 and CDR2 sequences are SGHTA and FQGTGA. This CDR3 reads CASSSLAVTDTQYF. CDR3 sequence (DNA): TGTGCCAGCAGCTCCCTCGCGGTGACAGATACGCAGTATTTT.

The chain recombines TRBV30 with TRBJ2-1; perhaps TRBD1 as D (6 bases). The CDR3 extends over 16 amino acids. CDR1 and CDR2 from the germline V gene are GTSNPN and SVGIG (reference sequence). Trimming removed 2 bases at V and 2 bases at J, with 16 bases between. This CDR3 is CAWSLEGTKPYNEQFF. CDR3 sequence (DNA): TGTGCCTGGAGTTTGGAAGGGACAAAACCCTACAATGAGCAGTTCTTC.

V gene TRBV7-9 combines with J gene TRBJ2-5; 9 bases are shared with TRBD1. The CDR3 is made up of 16 amino acids. Germline V gene data show CDR1 as SEHNR and CDR2 as FQNEAQ (reference sequence). After removal of 5 bases from V and 4 bases from J, the junction contained 11 bases not matched to a gene. The CDR3, as DNA: TGTGCCAGCAGCACCAAACAGGGGGCGACCCTAGAGACCCAGTACTTC. It specifies CASSTKQGATLETQYF. Filled out from reference TRBV7-9 and TRBJ2-5, the complete variable domain reads DTGVSQNPRHKITKRGQNVTFRCDPISEHNRLYWYRQTLGQGPEFLTYFQNEAQLEKSRLLSDRFSAERPKGSFSTLEIQRTEQGDSAMYLCASSTKQGATLETQYFGPGTRLLVL.

The J gene is TRBJ1-2, the V gene TRBV5-8; no clear D gene. This CDR3 region has 15 residues. Trimming took off 0 bases at V and 8 bases at J, with 17 bases between the two ends. From germline, CDR1 is SGHTS and CDR2 YDEGEE. The CDR3, as DNA: TGTGCCAGCAGCTTGGCCCCTTTTATAACGAGCGGCTACACCTTC. This encodes CASSLAPFITSGYTF.

The J gene is TRBJ2-3, the V gene TRBV28, with 8 nucleotides matching TRBD2. Looked up from germline, CDR1 is MDHEN and CDR2 is SYDVKM. The CDR3 sequence is 16 residues long. Losses at the gene ends were 3 bases for V and 2 bases for J; bases not matched to a gene: 7. Here the CDR3 reads CASSFAGGGFTDTQYF. Here the CDR3 DNA reads TGTGCCAGCAGTTTTGCGGGGGGCGGTTTCACAGATACGCAGTATTTT.

The chain uses TRBV7-9 and TRBJ2-5; weak D call: TRBD2 (7 bases). V lost 5 bases and J lost 1, with 17 bases in between. Germline assignment: CDR1 SEHNR and CDR2 FQNEAQ (reference sequence). The CDR3 has 16 amino acids. The CDR3, as DNA: TGTGCCAGCAGCCAAGGGGGGGGCATCCCCCAAGAGACCCAGTACTTC. The encoded protein is CASSQGGGIPQETQYF.

The chain joins TRBV28 to TRBJ2-1, with TRBD1 as a possible D gene (6 bases). Trimming took off 3 bases at V and 3 bases at J, with 15 bases between the two ends. CDR1 and CDR2 from the germline V gene are MDHEN and SYDVKM. This CDR3 spans 16 amino acids. The CDR3 spells CASSFGDRLIYNEQFF. CDR3 bases: TGTGCCAGCAGTTTTGGTGACAGGCTGATCTACAATGAGCAGTTCTTC.

CDR3 coding DNA: TGTGCCAGCAGCTTTCCTACCCAGAACACTGAAGCTTTCTTT. As protein: CASSFPTQNTEAFF. The chain couples TRBV5-8 to TRBJ1-1; D is ambiguous. This CDR3 spans 14 amino acids. Germline CDR1 reads SGHTS; CDR2 reads YDEGEE. The V and J ends lost 2 bases and 1 base respectively, with 9 bases between them.

The V and J genes are TRBV20-1 and TRBJ2-7; no firm D call. V lost 5 bases and J 6 bases, leaving 11 bases between the germline ends. CDR1 is DFQATT, CDR2 SNEGSKA, per germline (reference sequence). CDR3 length: 11 residues. DNA of the CDR3: TGCAGTGCTCAGGCCGCTCGCGAGCAGTACTTC. It translates to CSAQAAREQYF.

V and J are TRBV7-9 and TRBJ1-6; TRBD1 agrees at 10 bases. CDR1 and CDR2 (germline): SEHNR, FQNEAQ (reference sequence). V shed 1 base, J shed 9 bases, and the junction held 6 bases outside the gene matches. The CDR3 sequence is 16 residues long. The CDR3 protein is CASSLGDRGRGSPLHF. The CDR3 nucleotides are TGTGCCAGCAGCTTAGGGGACAGGGGACGGGGTTCACCCCTCCACTTT.

The chain carries TRBV29-1 and TRBJ1-2, with 9 bases lining up with TRBD1. Germline CDR1 reads SQVTM; CDR2 reads ANQGSEA. CDR3 size: 17 residues. V shed 7 bases, J shed 0 bases, and the junction held 15 bases outside the gene matches. This CDR3 reads CSAAGGGQGLTNYGYTF. CDR3 bases: TGCAGCGCCGCCGGGGGAGGACAGGGGCTTACTAACTATGGCTACACCTTC.

V usage is TRBV4-1 and J usage is TRBJ2-2; D is undetermined. The germline V gene has CDR1 MGHRA and CDR2 YSYEKL. V was shortened by 1 base and J by 3 bases, with 6 bases between the two germline ends. CDR3 size: 14 residues. The CDR3 sequence: CASSQGLDTGELFF. CDR3 coding DNA: TGCGCCAGCAGCCAAGGACTGGACACCGGGGAGCTGTTTTTT.

This chain links TRBV7-2 with TRBJ2-7; 7 bases line up with TRBD1. The CDR3 contains 15 residues. With 0 bases clipped from V and 1 base from J, the junction kept 3 bases outside the gene matches. Germline values: CDR1 SGHTA, CDR2 FQGNSA. CDR3 bases: TGTGCCAGCAGCTTAGCCGTACAGGGGTCCTACGAGCAGTACTTC. This codes for CASSLAVQGSYEQYF.

The rearrangement uses TRBV5-1 and TRBJ2-3; no reliable D call. Germline V lookup: CDR1 SGHRS, CDR2 YFSETQ. The CDR3 spans 12 residues. V gave up 4 bases and J gave up 2 bases, with 5 bases separating them. The CDR3 sequence: CASSPHTDTQYF. Written as DNA, the CDR3 is TGCGCCAGCAGCCCCCACACAGATACGCAGTATTTT.

The chain couples TRBV10-3 to TRBJ1-3; the match to TRBD1 covers 8 bases. The CDR3 runs 14 residues. CDR1 and CDR2 from the germline V gene are ENHRY and SYGVKD. J was trimmed by 0 bases and V by 7 bases; bases with no gene match: 2. CDR3 in amino acids: CAIKGQDSGNTIYF. CDR3 nucleotide sequence: TGTGCCATCAAGGGACAGGACTCTGGAAACACCATATATTTT.

V and J are TRBV9 and TRBJ1-4; 9 bases map to TRBD1. CDR3 size: 14 residues. From germline, CDR1 is SGDLS and CDR2 YYNGEE. J was trimmed by 7 bases and V by 4 bases; bases with no gene match: 5. CDR3 region: CASSRTGVREKLFF. The CDR3 region has the DNA TGTGCCAGCAGCCGGACAGGGGTTCGTGAAAAACTGTTTTTT.

The rearrangement links TRBV6-1 to TRBJ2-7, with TRBD2 matching 14 bases. From germline, CDR1 is MNHNS and CDR2 SASEGT. This CDR3 spans 16 amino acids. After removal of 4 bases from V and 3 bases from J, the junction contained 5 bases not matched to a gene. The CDR3 coding sequence is TGTGCCAGCAGTGCGGGACTAGCGGGAGTGCTCTACGAGCAGTACTTC. It yields the protein CASSAGLAGVLYEQYF.

The chain has TRBV19 and TRBJ2-3; D gene ambiguous. Trimming left V 2 bases short and J 2 bases short, with 11 bases between. This CDR3 region has 15 residues. Germline-derived CDR1 and CDR2 are LNHDA and SQIVND (reference sequence). CDR3 protein: CASSISTGFTDTQYF. DNA for the CDR3: TGTGCCAGTAGTATATCAACCGGGTTCACAGATACGCAGTATTTT.

The chain links TRBV6-6 to TRBJ1-2, with D unclear. CDR1 is MNHNY and CDR2 is SVGAGI in the germline V gene (reference sequence). Between the trimmed V and J ends, which lost 2 bases and 0 bases, there was a span of 13 bases. The CDR3 is 16 residues long. CDR3 coding DNA: TGTGCCAGCAGTTACCCCGCGGCGGATGCTAACTATGGCTACACCTTC. Protein sequence: CASSYPAADANYGYTF.

This rearrangement joins TRBV5-4 to TRBJ1-1; perhaps TRBD1 as D (5 bases). V lost 1 base, J lost 3 bases, and 7 bases lay in between. CDR3 length: 13 residues. Germline CDR1 is SGHNT and CDR2 is YYREEE (reference sequence). In DNA form, the CDR3 reads TGTGCCAGCAGCTTGAAACAGGACACTGAAGCTTTCTTT. Encoded protein: CASSLKQDTEAFF. Drawing the rest from reference TRBV5-4 and TRBJ1-1, the complete variable domain is ETGVTQSPTHLIKTRGQQVTLRCSSQSGHNTVSWYQQALGQGPQFIFQYYREEENGRGNFPPRFSGLQFPNYSSELNVNALELDDSALYLCASSLKQDTEAFFGQGTRLTVV.